This TCR beta chain came from a study of cytomegalovirus exposure and HLA in healthy donors. PCR primers comprised 60 Vbeta and 13 Jbeta primers. Per the original data handling: Among the unique TCR beta chains that a later analysis counted, about 85 million in all, 9.5 million to 11 million were shared. Produced via immunoSEQ multiplex PCR; TCRdb's table is partial and in-frame only. V and J calls and clone size follow that table, whereas D and trimming were derived from the DNA. The sample holds some 150,000 clones, approximately 71% seen once. Germline lookup yields CDR1 SQVTM and CDR2 ANQGSEA. V lost 0 bases to trimming and J lost 2 bases, with 11 bases between them. The CDR3 runs to 15 residues.

The chain carries TRBV29-1 and TRBJ2-1; D possibly corresponds to TRBD1 (5 bases). Sequenced sample: PBMCs. The sequence derives from a woman aged 45 to 65 in good health and CMV-seronegative. CDR3 sequence (DNA): TGCAGCGTTGAAGATACAGGTAGGACCTACAATGAGCAGTTCTTC. Translated, it gives CSVEDTGRTYNEQFF.